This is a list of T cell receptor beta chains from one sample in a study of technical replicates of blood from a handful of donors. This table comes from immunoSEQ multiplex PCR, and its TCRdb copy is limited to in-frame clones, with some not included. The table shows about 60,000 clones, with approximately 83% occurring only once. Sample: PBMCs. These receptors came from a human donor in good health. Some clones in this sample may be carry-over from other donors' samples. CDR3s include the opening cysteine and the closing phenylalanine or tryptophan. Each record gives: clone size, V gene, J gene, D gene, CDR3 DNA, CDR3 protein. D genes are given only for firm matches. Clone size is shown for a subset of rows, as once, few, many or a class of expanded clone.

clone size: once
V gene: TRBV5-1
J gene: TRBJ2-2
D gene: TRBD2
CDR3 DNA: TGCGCCAGCAGCGTTAGCGGACTAGCAACCGGGGAGCTGTTTTTT
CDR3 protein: CASSVSGLATGELFF

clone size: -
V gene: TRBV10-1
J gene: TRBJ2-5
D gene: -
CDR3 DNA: TGCGCCAGCAGGGAAGGGGGACAAACGGAGGAGACCCAGTACTTC
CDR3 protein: CASREGGQTEETQYF

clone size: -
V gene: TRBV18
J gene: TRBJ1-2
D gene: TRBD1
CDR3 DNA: TGTGCCAGCTCACCACTCTCAGGGGGCGATGGCTACACCTTC
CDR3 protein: CASSPLSGGDGYTF

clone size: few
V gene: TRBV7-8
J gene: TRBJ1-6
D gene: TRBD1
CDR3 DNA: TGTGCCAGCAGCTCGTGGGACAGGGGTTATTCACCCCTCCACTTT
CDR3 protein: CASSSWDRGYSPLHF

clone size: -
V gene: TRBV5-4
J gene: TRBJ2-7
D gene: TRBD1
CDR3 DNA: TGTGCCAGCAGCCCAGGGGGCGCTGAATCGGCCGAGCAGTACTTC
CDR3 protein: CASSPGGAESAEQYF

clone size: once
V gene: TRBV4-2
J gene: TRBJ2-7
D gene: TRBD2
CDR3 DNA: TGTGCCAGCAGCCAAGCGACTAGCAGTCCCGAGCAGTACTTC
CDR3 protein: CASSQATSSPEQYF

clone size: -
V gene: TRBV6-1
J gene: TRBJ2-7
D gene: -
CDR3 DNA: TGTGCCACCGGGCGGGGGGACAGTTCCTACGAGCAGTACTTC
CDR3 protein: CATGRGDSSYEQYF

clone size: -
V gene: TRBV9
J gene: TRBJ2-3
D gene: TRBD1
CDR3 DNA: TGTGCCAGCAGCCCCGGACAGGGGGCAGATACGCAGTATTTT
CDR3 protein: CASSPGQGADTQYF

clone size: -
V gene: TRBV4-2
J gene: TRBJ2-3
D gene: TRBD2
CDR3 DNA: TGTGCCAGCAGCCAAGCGATGACTAGCGGTCAATGGGATACGCAGTATTTT
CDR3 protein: CASSQAMTSGQWDTQYF

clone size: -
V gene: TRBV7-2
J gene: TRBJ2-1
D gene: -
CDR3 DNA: TGTGCCAGCAGCCTTACTAGGGACAATGAGCAGTTCTTC
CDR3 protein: CASSLTRDNEQFF

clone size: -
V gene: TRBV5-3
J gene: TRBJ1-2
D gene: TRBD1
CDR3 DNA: TGTGCCAGAATACAGGGGCGGAAAGCGAACTATGGCTACACCTTC
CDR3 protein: CARIQGRKANYGYTF

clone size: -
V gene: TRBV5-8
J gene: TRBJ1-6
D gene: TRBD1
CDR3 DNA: TGTGCCAGCAGCAGTATGACAGGGGGGAATTCACCCCTCCACTTT
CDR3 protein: CASSSMTGGNSPLHF

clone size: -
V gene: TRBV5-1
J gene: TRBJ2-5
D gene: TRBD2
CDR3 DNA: TGCGCCAGCAGCTCAACTTCTGGACTAGCGGGGGGAGAGACCCAGTACTTC
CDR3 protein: CASSSTSGLAGGETQYF

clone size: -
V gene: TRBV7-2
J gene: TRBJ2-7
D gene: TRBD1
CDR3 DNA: TGTGCCAGCAGCTTCGGACAGGGACCCTACGAGCAGTACTTC
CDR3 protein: CASSFGQGPYEQYF

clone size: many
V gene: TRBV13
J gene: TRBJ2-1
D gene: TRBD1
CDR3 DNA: TGTGCCAGCAGCTCATTGTCCGGGACAGGGGTCAATGAGCAGTTCTTC
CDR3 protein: CASSSLSGTGVNEQFF

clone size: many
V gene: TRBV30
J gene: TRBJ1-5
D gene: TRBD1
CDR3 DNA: TGTGCCTGGAGCGGGACAGGGGGACAGCCCCAGCATTTT
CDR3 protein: CAWSGTGGQPQHF

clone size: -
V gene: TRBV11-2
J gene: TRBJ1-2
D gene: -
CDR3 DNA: TGTGCCAGCAGCTCCACATTGGGGGCGGTTGGCGGCTACACCTTC
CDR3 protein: CASSSTLGAVGGYTF

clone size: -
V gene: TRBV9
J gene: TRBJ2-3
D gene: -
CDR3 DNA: TGTGCCAGCAGCGTCCGACAGAACACAGATACGCAGTATTTT
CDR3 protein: CASSVRQNTDTQYF